This TCR beta chain was identified in a study of post-analysis software for immune sequencing data. Overall study findings and caveats: Controls had lower frequencies than patients of about five TRBV segments, which included TRBV5-6, TRBV5-1 and TRBV20-1.

The CDR3 runs to 11 residues. V shed 7 bases and J shed 4 bases, with 5 bases lying between them. Germline V gene sequence: CDR1 MNHNS, CDR2 SASEGT. This clonotype was seen at least ten times. Its target is not known. Unique molecular identifiers tagged the TCR beta cDNA libraries. TCRdb ran MiXCR on the PCR reads and lists one entry per CDR3 protein. Of around 260,000 distinct CDR3 sequences in the sample, 35% to 45% were seen once. Sequenced input: blood. The TCR originated in a girl between 10 and 17 years old with multiple sclerosis. The chain is built from TRBV6-1 and TRBJ2-4; no definite D call. CDR3 amino acids: CASTEKNIQYF. The CDR3 nucleotides read TGTGCCAGCACTGAGAAAAACATTCAGTACTTC.